Below, 24 T cell receptor beta chains from the same sample are listed, as sequenced in a study of T cell repertoires in cytomegalovirus infection. TCRdb ran MiXCR on the reads and lists one entry per CDR3 protein. In the table there are around 300,000 distinct CDR3 sequences, roughly a fifth of which are singletons. Their antigens are not known. The sequencing here drew on cultured PBMCs, taken from culture after CMV antigen stimulation. These receptors originate from a human donor in good health (CMV status not recorded). Some clones in this sample may be carry-over from other donors' samples.

This clonotype showed up just once. A clone one base away is much larger, so this may be a read error. The chain uses TRBV7-8 and TRBJ1-1; TRBD1 aligns across 7 bases. The J segment lost 1 base and the V segment lost 4 bases, leaving 12 bases of the junction unmatched. Germline V gene sequence: CDR1 SGHVS, CDR2 FQNEAQ. The CDR3 covers 17 residues. In DNA form, the CDR3 reads TGTGCCAGCAGCTCACTAGGAAGGGGACAGAGGAACACTGAAGCTTTCTTT. Translating it yields CASSSLGRGQRNTEAFF.

The chain recombines TRBV6-2 or TRBV6-3 with TRBJ1-5; D ambiguous. Germline V gives CDR1 MNHEY, CDR2 SVGEGT. The CDR3 contains 15 residues. V lost 6 bases to trimming and J lost 3 bases, with 15 bases between them. This CDR3 is CASSRTIGINQPQHF. The CDR3 DNA is TGTGCCAGCAGCCGAACAATAGGGATCAATCAGCCCCAGCATTTT.

This clonotype was detected ten times or more. This sequence joins TRBV7-2 and TRBJ1-2, with D uncertain. The CDR3 covers 13 residues. V lost 1 base, J lost 8 bases, and 11 bases lay in between. Germline-derived CDR1 and CDR2 are SGHTA and FQGNSA. CDR3 protein: CASSLDASRGYTF. DNA for the CDR3: TGTGCCAGCAGCTTAGATGCCAGTAGGGGCTACACCTTC.

This clonotype was counted between two and nine times. The chain joins TRBV30 to TRBJ1-3, with D maybe TRBD1 (6 bases). This CDR3 spans 14 amino acids. Germline lookup yields CDR1 GTSNPN and CDR2 SVGIG (reference sequence). The CDR3 DNA reads as TGTGCTTCGAGGGGGGGCCCCGATGGAAACACCATATATTTT. Translation gives CASRGGPDGNTIYF. Using reference TRBV30 and TRBJ1-3 for the parts outside the CDR3, the full variable domain is SQTIHQWPATLVQPVGSPLSLECTVEGTSNPNLYWYRQAAGRGLQLLFYSVGIGQISSEVPQNLSASRPQDRQFILSSKKLLLSDSGFYLCASRGGPDGNTIYFGEGSWLTVV.

The genes are TRBV20-1 and TRBJ2-7; D remains unclear. Germline loops: CDR1 DFQATT, CDR2 SNEGSKA (reference sequence). The ends were cut back, 4 bases at V and 0 bases at J, with 10 bases in the middle. The CDR3 spans 13 residues. CDR3 in DNA: TGCAGTGCTATAACGAGCTACTCCTACGAGCAGTACTTC. Protein product: CSAITSYSYEQYF.

The chain uses TRBV12-3 or TRBV12-4 and TRBJ1-2; 8 nucleotides align to TRBD1. This CDR3 region has 15 residues. J was trimmed by 8 bases and V by 6 bases; bases with no gene match: 14. CDR3 in DNA: TGTGCCAGCAGCCTTTCTCAGGGGGCGTTGAGGGGCTACACCTTC. This translates into CASSLSQGALRGYTF.

There are a few counts of this clonotype. V gene TRBV7-2 combines with J gene TRBJ2-1; D is possibly TRBD1 (5 bases). Looked up from germline, CDR1 is SGHTA and CDR2 is FQGNSA. V was clipped by 1 base and J by 3 bases, with 16 bases between them. The CDR3 is made up of 17 amino acids. CDR3 bases: TGTGCCAGCAGCTTAGTTGGACATTCAGGCCTCTACAATGAGCAGTTCTTC. Translated, it gives CASSLVGHSGLYNEQFF.

The chain's CDR3 is CASSTYRTDYGYTF. The DNA of the CDR3 is TGTGCCAGCAGTACCTACAGGACAGATTATGGCTACACCTTC. The V call is TRBV27, the J call TRBJ1-2; D might be TRBD1 (6 bases). The CDR3 has 14 amino acids. V lost 5 bases and J lost 5, with 15 bases in between. Germline V gene lookup returns CDR1 MNHEY and CDR2 SMNVEV (reference sequence).

This clonotype has at least ten counts. This chain links TRBV7-2 with TRBJ2-5, with TRBD2 matching 10 bases. The CDR3 has 15 amino acids. Germline loops: CDR1 SGHTA, CDR2 FQGNSA. V was clipped by 4 bases and J by 2 bases; unmatched bases: 4. CDR3 in amino acids: CASSSLAGVQETQYF. CDR3 DNA sequence: TGTGCCAGCAGCTCCCTAGCGGGGGTACAAGAGACCCAGTACTTC.

The CDR3 DNA is TGTGCCAGCAAAGGGACTAGCGTCTCCCCCTACAATGAGCAGTTCTTC. Residues: CASKGTSVSPYNEQFF. The rearrangement links TRBV6-2 or TRBV6-3 to TRBJ2-1; 10 nucleotides agree with TRBD2. Per the germline V gene, CDR1 is MNHEY and CDR2 is SVGEGT. This CDR3 region has 16 residues. V lost 7 bases, J lost 2 bases, and 8 bases stayed unmatched.

The genes are TRBV4-1 and TRBJ2-1, with 7 bases matching TRBD2. Germline lookup yields CDR1 MGHRA and CDR2 YSYEKL. CDR3 length equals 15 residues. The V and J ends lost 0 bases and 9 bases, in that order; junction bases with no gene match: 8. DNA for the CDR3: TGCGCCAGCAGCCAAGATCAAAGAGCGGGGTCTGAGCAGTTCTTC. Protein: CASSQDQRAGSEQFF.

V gene TRBV27 combines with J gene TRBJ1-6; no clear D. Germline lookup yields CDR1 MNHEY and CDR2 SMNVEV (reference sequence). Trimming removed 3 bases from V and 8 bases from J, with 14 bases in between. This CDR3 is 15 amino acids long. The CDR3 sequence: CASSFEGSRDSPLHF. CDR3 DNA: TGTGCCAGCAGTTTCGAAGGGTCTAGGGATTCACCCCTCCACTTT.

The table lists this clonotype with a few counts. This sequence joins TRBV5-5 and TRBJ2-5; 9 bases map to TRBD1. The V and J ends lost 4 bases and 4 bases, in that order; junction bases with no gene match: 8. The length of the CDR3 is 15 residues. Per germline, CDR1 SGHKS and CDR2 YYEKEE (reference sequence). The CDR3: CASSDSQGAGETQYF. Written as DNA, the CDR3 is TGTGCCAGCAGCGACTCACAGGGGGCAGGAGAGACCCAGTACTTC.

V gene TRBV5-1 combines with J gene TRBJ2-3, with 9 bases aligning to TRBD1. Germline V CDR1 and CDR2: SGHRS, YFSETQ. V was clipped by 4 bases and J by 7 bases; unmatched bases: 7. CDR3 size: 14 residues. CDR3 in amino acids: CASSPDRGSYTQYF. CDR3 DNA sequence: TGCGCCAGCAGCCCGGACAGGGGTTCGTATACGCAGTATTTT.

This clonotype was observed many times. The chain uses TRBV4-1 and TRBJ2-5; D gene unclear. The V and J ends lost 0 bases and 5 bases respectively, with 4 bases between them. This CDR3 region has 12 residues. Germline V gene lookup returns CDR1 MGHRA and CDR2 YSYEKL. CDR3 coding DNA: TGCGCCAGCAGCCAAGATTTCGAGACCCAGTACTTC. As protein: CASSQDFETQYF.

A word on this clonotype: An end of the junction differs from the germline gene, which may be a read error. The V gene is TRBV12-3 or TRBV12-4, the J gene TRBJ2-4, with unresolved D. The CDR3 totals 13 residues. The CDR3 DNA reads TGTGCCAGCAGTTTGGGGTCGTTAAGCATTCAGCACTTC. Translation gives CASSLGSLSIQHF.

The chain joins TRBV18 to TRBJ1-1; 11 bases match TRBD1. The CDR3 length is 15 residues. The germline V gene has CDR1 KGHSH and CDR2 LQKENI. The J segment lost 1 base and the V segment lost 3 bases, leaving 1 base of the junction unmatched. The CDR3 region is CASSPGQGGNTEAFF. The CDR3 DNA reads as TGTGCCAGCTCACCGGGACAGGGGGGGAACACTGAAGCTTTCTTT.

The gene calls are TRBV19 and TRBJ2-2, with D perhaps matching TRBD1 or TRBD2 (5 bases each). Germline CDR1 is LNHDA and CDR2 is SQIVND (reference sequence). This CDR3 has 16 residues. Trimming pared 3 bases from V and 7 bases from J, leaving 18 bases between. CDR3 sequence (DNA): TGTGCCAGTAGTATGCCCGGGACGCTTTCTGGCGGGGAGCTGTTTTTT. Translated: CASSMPGTLSGGELFF.

The genes are TRBV29-1 and TRBJ2-5, with D perhaps TRBD1 (5 bases). Germline-derived CDR1 and CDR2 are SQVTM and ANQGSEA. The CDR3 is made up of 16 amino acids. V was cut by 4 bases and J by 4 bases, with 22 bases left in between. The CDR3 region is CSVAHRQGRVRETQYF. CDR3 DNA sequence: TGCAGCGTTGCCCATCGTCAGGGTCGGGTCCGAGAGACCCAGTACTTC.

This clonotype appeared a few times. The chain recombines TRBV28 with TRBJ2-7; 9 nucleotides match TRBD1. After removal of 5 bases from V and 6 bases from J, the junction contained 8 bases not matched to a gene. The germline gives CDR1 MDHEN, CDR2 SYDVKM. CDR3 length equals 14 residues. The CDR3 protein is CASSINRGRSEQYV. CDR3 nucleotides: TGTGCCAGCAGTATCAACAGGGGGCGAAGCGAGCAGTACGTC.

This chain uses TRBV5-6 with TRBJ1-1, with D uncertain. Deletions cut 3 bases from V and 7 bases from J, with 7 bases between. The CDR3 runs to 11 residues. Germline loops: CDR1 SGHDT, CDR2 YYEEEE. In DNA, the CDR3 is TGTGCCAGCAGCTGGGGAGGTGAAGCTTTCTTT. Residues: CASSWGGEAFF.

This chain joins TRBV6-5 and TRBJ2-1; 12 bases map to TRBD2. The V gene end was trimmed by 5 bases and the J gene end by 4 bases; junction bases not matched to a gene: 6. There are 16 residues in the CDR3. The germline CDR1 and CDR2 sequences are MNHEY and SVGAGI. The chain's CDR3 is CASSLRTSGIYNEQFF. The CDR3 nucleotides read TGTGCCAGCAGTCTCCGGACTAGCGGGATATACAATGAGCAGTTCTTC.

This chain joins TRBV2 and TRBJ2-3; D gene ambiguous. This CDR3 region has 15 residues. Trimming took off 4 bases at V and 2 bases at J, with 13 bases between the two ends. CDR1 SNHLY and CDR2 FYNNEI come from the germline V gene. The CDR3 DNA reads as TGTGCCAGCAGTGCGCCGTCCCTCCCCACAGATACGCAGTATTTT. Translation: CASSAPSLPTDTQYF.

The table lists this clonotype with many counts. V and J are TRBV7-9 and TRBJ1-4; tentative D call: TRBD1 (5 bases). Germline V CDR1 and CDR2: SEHNR, FQNEAQ (reference sequence). There are 15 residues in the CDR3. V was trimmed by 1 base and J by 7 bases, leaving 13 bases between them. The CDR3 region has the DNA TGTGCCAGCAGCTTAGGATCCGTCGGGGGTGAAAAACTGTTTTTT. Translating gives CASSLGSVGGEKLFF.